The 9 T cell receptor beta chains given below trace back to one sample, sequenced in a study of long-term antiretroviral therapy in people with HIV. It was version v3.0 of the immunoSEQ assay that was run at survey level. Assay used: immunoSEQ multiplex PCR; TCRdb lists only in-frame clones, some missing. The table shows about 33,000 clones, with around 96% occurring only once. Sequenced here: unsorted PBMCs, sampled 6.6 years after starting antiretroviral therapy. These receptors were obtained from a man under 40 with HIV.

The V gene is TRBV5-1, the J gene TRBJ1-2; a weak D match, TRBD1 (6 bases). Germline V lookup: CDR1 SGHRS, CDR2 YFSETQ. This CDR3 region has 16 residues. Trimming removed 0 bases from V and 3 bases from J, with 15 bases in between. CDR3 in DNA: TGCGCCAGCAGCTTGGAGGGGGGAGAACGGGACTATGGCTACACCTTC. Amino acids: CASSLEGGERDYGYTF.

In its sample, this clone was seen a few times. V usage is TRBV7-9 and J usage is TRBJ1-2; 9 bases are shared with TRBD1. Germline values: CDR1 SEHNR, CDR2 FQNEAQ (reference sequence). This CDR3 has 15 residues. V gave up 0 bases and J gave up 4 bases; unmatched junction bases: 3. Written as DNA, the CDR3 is TGTGCCAGCAGCTTAGCGCGACAGGGGGGCTATGGCTACACCTTC. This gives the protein CASSLARQGGYGYTF.

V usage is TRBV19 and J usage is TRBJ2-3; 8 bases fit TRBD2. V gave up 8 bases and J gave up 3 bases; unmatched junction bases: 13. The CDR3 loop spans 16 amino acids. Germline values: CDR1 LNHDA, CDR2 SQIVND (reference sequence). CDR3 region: CASGSSGSDGTDTQYF. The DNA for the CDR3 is TGTGCCAGTGGCTCTAGCGGGTCCGACGGAACAGATACGCAGTATTTT.

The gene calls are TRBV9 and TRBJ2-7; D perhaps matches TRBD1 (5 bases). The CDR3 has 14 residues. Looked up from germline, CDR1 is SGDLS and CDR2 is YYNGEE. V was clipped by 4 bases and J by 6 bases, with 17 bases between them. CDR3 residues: CASSPFEGEPEQYF. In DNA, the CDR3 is TGTGCCAGCAGCCCGTTTGAAGGGGAACCCGAGCAGTACTTC.

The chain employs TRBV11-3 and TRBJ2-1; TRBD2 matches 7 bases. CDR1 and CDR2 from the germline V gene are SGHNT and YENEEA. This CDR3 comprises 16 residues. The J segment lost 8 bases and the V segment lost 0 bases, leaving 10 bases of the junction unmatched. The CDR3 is CASSLDGREGRDEQFF. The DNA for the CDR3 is TGTGCCAGCAGCTTAGATGGGAGGGAGGGCCGGGATGAGCAGTTCTTC.

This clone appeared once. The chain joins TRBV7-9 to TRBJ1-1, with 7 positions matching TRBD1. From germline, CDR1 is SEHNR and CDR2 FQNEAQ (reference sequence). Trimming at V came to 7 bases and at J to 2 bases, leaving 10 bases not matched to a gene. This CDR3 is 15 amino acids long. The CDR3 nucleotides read TGTGCCAGCACCCCAATACAGGGGATTAACACTGAAGCTTTCTTT. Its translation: CASTPIQGINTEAFF.

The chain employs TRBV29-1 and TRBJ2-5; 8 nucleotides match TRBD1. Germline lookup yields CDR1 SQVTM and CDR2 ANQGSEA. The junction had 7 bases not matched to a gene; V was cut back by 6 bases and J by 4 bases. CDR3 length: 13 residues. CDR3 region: CSVRGQALETQYF. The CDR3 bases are TGCAGCGTGAGGGGACAGGCATTAGAGACCCAGTACTTC.

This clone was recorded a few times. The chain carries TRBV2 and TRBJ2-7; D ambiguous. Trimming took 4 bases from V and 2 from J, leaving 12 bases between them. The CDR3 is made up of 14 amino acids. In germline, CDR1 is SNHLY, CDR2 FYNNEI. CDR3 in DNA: TGTGCCAGCAGTGTATTGGGGTCCACCTACGAGCAGTACTTC. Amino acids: CASSVLGSTYEQYF.

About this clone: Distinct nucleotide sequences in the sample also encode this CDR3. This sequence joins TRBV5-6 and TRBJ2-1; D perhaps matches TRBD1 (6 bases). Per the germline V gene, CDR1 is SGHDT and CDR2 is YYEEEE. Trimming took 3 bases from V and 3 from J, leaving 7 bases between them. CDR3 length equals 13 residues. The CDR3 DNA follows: TGTGCCAGCAGCTCGGACAGCTACAATGAGCAGTTCTTC. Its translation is CASSSDSYNEQFF. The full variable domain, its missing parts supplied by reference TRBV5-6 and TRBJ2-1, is DAGVTQSPTHLIKTRGQQVTLRCSPKSGHDTVSWYQQALGQGPQFIFQYYEEEERQRGNFPDRFSGHQFPNYSSELNVNALLLGDSALYLCASSSDSYNEQFFGPGTRLTVL.